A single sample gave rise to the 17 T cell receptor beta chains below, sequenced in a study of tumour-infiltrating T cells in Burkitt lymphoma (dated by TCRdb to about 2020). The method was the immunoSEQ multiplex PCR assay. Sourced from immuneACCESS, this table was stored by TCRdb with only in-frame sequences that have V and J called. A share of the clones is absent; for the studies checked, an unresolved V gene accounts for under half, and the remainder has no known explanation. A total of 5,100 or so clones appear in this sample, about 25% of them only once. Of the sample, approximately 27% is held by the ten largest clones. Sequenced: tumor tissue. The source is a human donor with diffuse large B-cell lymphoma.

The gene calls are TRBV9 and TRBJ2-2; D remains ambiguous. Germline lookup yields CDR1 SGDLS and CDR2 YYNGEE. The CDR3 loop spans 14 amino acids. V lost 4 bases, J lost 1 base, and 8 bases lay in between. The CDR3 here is CASSPRQNTGELFF. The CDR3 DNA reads TGTGCCAGCAGCCCCCGACAGAACACCGGGGAGCTGTTTTTT.

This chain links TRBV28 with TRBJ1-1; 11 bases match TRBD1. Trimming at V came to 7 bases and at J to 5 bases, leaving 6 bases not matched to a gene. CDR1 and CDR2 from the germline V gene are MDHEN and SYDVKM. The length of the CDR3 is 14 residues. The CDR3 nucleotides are TGTGCCAGCACCCTGGACAGGGGGCGGACTGAAGCTTTCTTT. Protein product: CASTLDRGRTEAFF.

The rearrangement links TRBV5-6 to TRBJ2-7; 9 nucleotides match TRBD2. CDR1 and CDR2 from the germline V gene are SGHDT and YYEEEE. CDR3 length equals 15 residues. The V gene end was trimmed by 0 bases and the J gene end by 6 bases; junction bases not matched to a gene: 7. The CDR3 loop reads CASSLVSSGTSEQYF. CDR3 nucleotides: TGTGCCAGCAGCTTGGTGTCTAGCGGGACCTCCGAGCAGTACTTC.

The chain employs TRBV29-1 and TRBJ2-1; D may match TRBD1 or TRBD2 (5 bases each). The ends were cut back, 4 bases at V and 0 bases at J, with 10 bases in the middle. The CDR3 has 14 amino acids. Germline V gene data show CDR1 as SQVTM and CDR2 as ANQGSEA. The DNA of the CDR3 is TGCAGCGTTGGGGGGATCATCTCCTACAATGAGCAGTTCTTC. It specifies CSVGGIISYNEQFF.

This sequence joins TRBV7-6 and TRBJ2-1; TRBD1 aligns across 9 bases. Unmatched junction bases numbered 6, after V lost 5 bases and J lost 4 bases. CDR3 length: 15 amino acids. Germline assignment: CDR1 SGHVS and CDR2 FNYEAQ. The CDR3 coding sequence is TGTGCCAGCAGCCCCGGGACAGGGACATACAATGAGCAGTTCTTC. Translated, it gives CASSPGTGTYNEQFF.

The CDR3 nucleotides read TGTGCCAGCAGCGTAGAAGAGGGTCAGCCCCAGCATTTT. It is translated as CASSVEEGQPQHF. The rearrangement links TRBV9 to TRBJ1-5; no clear D. The V and J ends lost 0 bases and 6 bases respectively, with 7 bases between them. Per the germline V gene, CDR1 is SGDLS and CDR2 is YYNGEE. The CDR3 has 13 amino acids.

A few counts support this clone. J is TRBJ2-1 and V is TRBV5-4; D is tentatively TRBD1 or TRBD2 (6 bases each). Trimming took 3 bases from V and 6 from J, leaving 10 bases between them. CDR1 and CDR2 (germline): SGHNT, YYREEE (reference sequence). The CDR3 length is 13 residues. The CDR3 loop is CASSSPGANEQFF. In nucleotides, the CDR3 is TGTGCCAGCAGCTCCCCGGGGGCCAATGAGCAGTTCTTC.

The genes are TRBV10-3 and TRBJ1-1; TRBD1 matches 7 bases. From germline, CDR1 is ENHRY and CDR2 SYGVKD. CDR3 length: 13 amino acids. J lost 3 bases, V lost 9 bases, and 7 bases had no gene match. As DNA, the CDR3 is TGTGCCATTGATCAGGGGGATGACACTGAAGCTTTCTTT. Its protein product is CAIDQGDDTEAFF.

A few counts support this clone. CDR3 sequence: CSARDTPLAFF. The CDR3 region has the DNA TGCAGTGCTAGAGATACTCCTTTAGCTTTCTTT. V is TRBV20-1 and J is TRBJ1-1; D gene ambiguous. Per germline, CDR1 DFQATT and CDR2 SNEGSKA (reference sequence). The CDR3 is 11 residues long. Trimming stripped 0 bases from V and 10 bases from J, with 9 bases between.

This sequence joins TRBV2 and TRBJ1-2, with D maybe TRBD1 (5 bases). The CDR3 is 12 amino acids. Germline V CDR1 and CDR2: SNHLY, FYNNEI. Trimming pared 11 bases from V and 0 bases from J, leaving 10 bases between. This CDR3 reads CAPGAPNYGYTF. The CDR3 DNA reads TGTGCCCCTGGGGCCCCTAACTATGGCTACACCTTC.

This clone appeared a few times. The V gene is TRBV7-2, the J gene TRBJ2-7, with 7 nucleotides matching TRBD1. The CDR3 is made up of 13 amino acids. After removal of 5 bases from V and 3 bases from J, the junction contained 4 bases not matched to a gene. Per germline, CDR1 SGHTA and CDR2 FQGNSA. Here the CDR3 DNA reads TGTGCCAGCAGCCGAAACAGGGGCTACGAGCAGTACTTC. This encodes CASSRNRGYEQYF.

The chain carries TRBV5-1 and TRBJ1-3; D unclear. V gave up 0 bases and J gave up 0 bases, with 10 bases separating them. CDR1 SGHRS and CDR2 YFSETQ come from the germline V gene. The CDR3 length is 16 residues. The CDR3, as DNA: TGCGCCAGCAGCTTGGGGAAACATAGCTCTGGAAACACCATATATTTT. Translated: CASSLGKHSSGNTIYF.

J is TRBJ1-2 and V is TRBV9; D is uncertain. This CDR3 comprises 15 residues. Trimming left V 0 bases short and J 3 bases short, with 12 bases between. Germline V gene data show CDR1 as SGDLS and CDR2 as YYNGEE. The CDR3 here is CASSVGKGRDYGYTF. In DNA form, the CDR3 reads TGTGCCAGCAGCGTAGGGAAAGGGCGGGACTATGGCTACACCTTC.

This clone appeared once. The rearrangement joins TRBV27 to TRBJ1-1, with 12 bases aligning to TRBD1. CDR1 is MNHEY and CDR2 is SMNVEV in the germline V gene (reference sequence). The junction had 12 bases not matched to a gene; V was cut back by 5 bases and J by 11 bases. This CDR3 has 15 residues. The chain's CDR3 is CASSPLPGTGGWAFF. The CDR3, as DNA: TGTGCCAGCAGTCCCCTTCCCGGGACAGGGGGCTGGGCTTTCTTT.

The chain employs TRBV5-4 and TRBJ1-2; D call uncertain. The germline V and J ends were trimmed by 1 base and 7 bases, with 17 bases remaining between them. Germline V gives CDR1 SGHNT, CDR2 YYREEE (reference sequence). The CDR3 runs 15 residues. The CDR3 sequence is CASSLFIGSEIGYTF. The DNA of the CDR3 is TGTGCCAGCAGCTTGTTTATCGGATCAGAAATTGGCTACACCTTC.

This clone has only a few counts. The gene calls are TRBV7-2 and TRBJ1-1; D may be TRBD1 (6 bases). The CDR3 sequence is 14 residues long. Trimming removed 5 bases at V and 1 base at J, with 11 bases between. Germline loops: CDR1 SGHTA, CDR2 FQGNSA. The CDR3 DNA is TGTGCCAGCAGCCTCCGGGGGGCGAACACTGAAGCTTTCTTT. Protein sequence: CASSLRGANTEAFF.

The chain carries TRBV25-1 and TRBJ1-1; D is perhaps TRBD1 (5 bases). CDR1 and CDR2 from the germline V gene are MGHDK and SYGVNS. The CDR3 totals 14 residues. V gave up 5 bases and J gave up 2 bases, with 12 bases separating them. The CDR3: CASSWGGTNTEAFF. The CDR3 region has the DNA TGTGCCAGCAGTTGGGGGGGAACTAACACTGAAGCTTTCTTT.